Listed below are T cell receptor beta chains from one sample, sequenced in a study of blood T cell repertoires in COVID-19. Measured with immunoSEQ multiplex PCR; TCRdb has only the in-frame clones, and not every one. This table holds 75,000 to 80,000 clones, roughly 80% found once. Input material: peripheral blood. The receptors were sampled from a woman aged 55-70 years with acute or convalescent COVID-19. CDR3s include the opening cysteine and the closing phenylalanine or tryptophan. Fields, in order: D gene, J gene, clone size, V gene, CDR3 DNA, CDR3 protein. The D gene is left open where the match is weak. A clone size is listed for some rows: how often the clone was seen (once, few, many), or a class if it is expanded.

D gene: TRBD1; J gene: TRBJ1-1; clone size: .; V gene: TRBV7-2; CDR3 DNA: TGTGCCAGCAGCTTCCGAGACAGGGTGAACACTGAAGCTTTCTTT; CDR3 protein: CASSFRDRVNTEAFF
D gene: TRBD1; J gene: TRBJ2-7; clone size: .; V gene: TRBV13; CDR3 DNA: TGTGCCAGCAGCTTACGCCCCGGGACAGGTACGCGTGAGCAGTACTTC; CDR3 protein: CASSLRPGTGTREQYF
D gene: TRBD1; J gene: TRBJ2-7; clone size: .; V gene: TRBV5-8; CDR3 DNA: TGTGCCAGCAGCCTAGGGGACAGCTCCTACGAGCAGTACTTC; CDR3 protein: CASSLGDSSYEQYF
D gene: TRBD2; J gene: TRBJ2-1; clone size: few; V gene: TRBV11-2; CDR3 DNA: TGTGCCAGCAGCTTCACAATCGCGGGGGGAGGAAATGAGCAGTTCTTC; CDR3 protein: CASSFTIAGGGNEQFF
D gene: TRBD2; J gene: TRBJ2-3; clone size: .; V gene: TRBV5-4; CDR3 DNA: TGTGCCAGCAGCCATCAGCGGGGGGGCAGCACAGATACGCAGTATTTT; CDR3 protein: CASSHQRGGSTDTQYF
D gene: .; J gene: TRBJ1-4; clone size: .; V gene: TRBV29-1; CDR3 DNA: TGCAGCGTAACAGAGCCAACTAATGAAAAACTGTTTTTT; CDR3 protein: CSVTEPTNEKLFF
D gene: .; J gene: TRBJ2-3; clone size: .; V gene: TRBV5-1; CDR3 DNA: TGCGCCAGCAGCTTGGAATTGGGGTGGGAGGAAGATACGCAGTATTTT; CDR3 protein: CASSLELGWEEDTQYF
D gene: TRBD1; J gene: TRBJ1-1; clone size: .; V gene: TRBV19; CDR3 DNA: TGTGCCAGTAGTATCAGGGGGGAAACTGAAGCTTTCTTT; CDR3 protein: CASSIRGETEAFF
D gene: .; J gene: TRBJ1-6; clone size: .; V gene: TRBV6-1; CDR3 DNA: TGTGCCAGCAGTGAAGGGCCGGGGTCCTCACCCCTCCACTTT; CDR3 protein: CASSEGPGSSPLHF
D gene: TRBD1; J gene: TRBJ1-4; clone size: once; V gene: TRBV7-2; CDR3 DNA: TGTGCCAGCAGCGTCCTCCGAGGACAGGGGGATCGGGATGAAAAACTGTTTTTT; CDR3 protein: CASSVLRGQGDRDEKLFF
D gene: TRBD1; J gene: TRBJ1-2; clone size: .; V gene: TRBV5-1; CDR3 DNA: TGCGCCAGCAGCTTGGAAGGGGGCGGCCGCGCAGATGGCTACACCTTC; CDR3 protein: CASSLEGGGRADGYTF
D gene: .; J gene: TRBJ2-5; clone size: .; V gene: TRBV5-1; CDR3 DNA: TGCGCCAGCAGCTTGGACAGTCCAGGCCAAGAGACCCAGTACTTC; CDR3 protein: CASSLDSPGQETQYF
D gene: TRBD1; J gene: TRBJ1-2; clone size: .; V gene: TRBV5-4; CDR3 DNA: TGTGCCAGCAGCTTGCAAGGCAGGGGGGACAACTATGGCTACACCTTC; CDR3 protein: CASSLQGRGDNYGYTF
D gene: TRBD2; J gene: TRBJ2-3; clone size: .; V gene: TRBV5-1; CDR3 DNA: TGCGCCAGCCGCATGGACCGCGGGGGAACTTACACTAGCACAGATACGCAGTATTTT; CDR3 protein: CASRMDRGGTYTSTDTQYF
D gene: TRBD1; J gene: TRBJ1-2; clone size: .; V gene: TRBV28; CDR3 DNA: TGTGCCAGCAGTTCCGGACAGGCCGACTATGGCTACACCTTC; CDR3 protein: CASSSGQADYGYTF
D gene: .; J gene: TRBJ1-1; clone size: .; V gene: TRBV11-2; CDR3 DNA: TGTGCCAGCAGCAAGCGGACCGTGAACACTGAAGCTTTCTTT; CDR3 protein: CASSKRTVNTEAFF
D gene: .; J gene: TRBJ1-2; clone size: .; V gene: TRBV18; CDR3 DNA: TGTGCCAGCTCACCTGGAGATGGCTACACCTTC; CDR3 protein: CASSPGDGYTF
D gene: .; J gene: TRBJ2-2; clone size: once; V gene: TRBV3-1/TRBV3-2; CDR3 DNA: TGTGCCAGCAGCCTAATACCAAGATATCTACTCCAGGGTCCGGGTCCGGAAGCCGGGGAGCTGTTTTTT; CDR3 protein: CASSLIPRYLLQGPGPEAGELFF
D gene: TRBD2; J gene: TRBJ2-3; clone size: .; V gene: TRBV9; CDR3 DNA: TGTGCCAGCGGGACTAGCCGGTTTAACACAGATACGCAGTATTTT; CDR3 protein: CASGTSRFNTDTQYF
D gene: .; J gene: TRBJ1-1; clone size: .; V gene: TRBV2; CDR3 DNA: TGTGCCAGCAGTTACGCCCTGCGGAACACTGAAGCTTTCTTT; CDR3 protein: CASSYALRNTEAFF
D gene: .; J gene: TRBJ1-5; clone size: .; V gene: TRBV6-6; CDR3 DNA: TGTGCCAGCAGTTACTCCTCAGATCAGCCCCAGCATTTT; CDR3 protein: CASSYSSDQPQHF
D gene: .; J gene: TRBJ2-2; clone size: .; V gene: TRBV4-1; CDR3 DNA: TGCGCCAGCAGCCAAGTCGGGCGGAAAGGGGCCGGGGAGCTGTTTTTT; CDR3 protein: CASSQVGRKGAGELFF
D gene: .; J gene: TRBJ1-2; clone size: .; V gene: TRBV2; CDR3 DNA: TGTGCCAGCAGACTGAGGGAGGGAGGGGGTCGCGGATCGGGCTACACCTTC; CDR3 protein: CASRLREGGGRGSGYTF
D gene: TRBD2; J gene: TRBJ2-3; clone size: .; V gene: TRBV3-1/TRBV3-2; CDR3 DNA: TGTGCCAGCAGCCAAACCTCGACTTTTCTAGCGGGCTCTAGCACAGATACGCAGTATTTT; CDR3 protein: CASSQTSTFLAGSSTDTQYF
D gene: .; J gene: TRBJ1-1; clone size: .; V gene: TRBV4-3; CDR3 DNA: TGCGCCAGCAGCCCCCTCCGGGACACTGAAGCTTTCTTT; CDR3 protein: CASSPLRDTEAFF
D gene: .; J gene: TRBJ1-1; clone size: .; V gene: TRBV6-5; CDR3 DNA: TGTGCCAGCAACTCGTTAGGGGTGAACACTGAAGCTTTCTTT; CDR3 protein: CASNSLGVNTEAFF
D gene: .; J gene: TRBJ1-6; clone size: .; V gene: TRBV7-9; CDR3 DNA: TGTGCCAGCAGCTTAGCAGGACACCCACCACCTTCACCCCTCCACTTT; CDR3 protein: CASSLAGHPPPSPLHF
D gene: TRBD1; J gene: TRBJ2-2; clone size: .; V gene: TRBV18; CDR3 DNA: TGTGCCAGCTCACCCCGGGACAGAGACACCGGGGAGCTGTTTTTT; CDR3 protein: CASSPRDRDTGELFF
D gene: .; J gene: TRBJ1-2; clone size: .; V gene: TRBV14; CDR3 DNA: TGTGCCAGCAGCCAGTCTACAGCTAACTATGGCTACACCTTC; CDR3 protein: CASSQSTANYGYTF
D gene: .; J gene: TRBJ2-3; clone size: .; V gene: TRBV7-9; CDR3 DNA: TGTGCCAGCAGCTGGGACTCTATCACAGATACGCAGTATTTT; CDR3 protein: CASSWDSITDTQYF
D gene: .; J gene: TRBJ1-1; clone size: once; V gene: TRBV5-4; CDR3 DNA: TGTGCCAGCAGCTTGGACAACATGAACACTGAAGCTTTCTTT; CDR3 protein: CASSLDNMNTEAFF
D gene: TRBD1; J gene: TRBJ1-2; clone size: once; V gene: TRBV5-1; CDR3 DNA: TGCGCCAGCAGGGGCCGGACAGGCATGGGCCACTATGGCTACACCTTC; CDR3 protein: CASRGRTGMGHYGYTF
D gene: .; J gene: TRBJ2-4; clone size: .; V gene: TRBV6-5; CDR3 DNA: TGTGCCAGCAGTTACTCGCCCAGTTTAGCCAAAAACATTCAGTACTTC; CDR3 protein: CASSYSPSLAKNIQYF
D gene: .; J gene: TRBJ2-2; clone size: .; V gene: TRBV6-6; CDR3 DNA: TGTGCCAGCAGCCGAGGTTCAGGCGGGGAGCTGTTTTTT; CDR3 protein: CASSRGSGGELFF
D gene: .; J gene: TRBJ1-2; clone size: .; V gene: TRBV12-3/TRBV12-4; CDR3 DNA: TGTGCCAGCAGCCAGGACAACGATTATGGCTACACCTTC; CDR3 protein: CASSQDNDYGYTF
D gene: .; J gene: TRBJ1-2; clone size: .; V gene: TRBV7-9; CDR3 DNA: TGTGCCAGCAGCTTGGCCCTGCCCAATGGCTACACCTTC; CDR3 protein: CASSLALPNGYTF
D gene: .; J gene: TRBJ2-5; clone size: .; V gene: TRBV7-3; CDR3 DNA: TGTGCCAGCAGCTTAACTGCTCAGGGGGAGACCCAGTACTTC; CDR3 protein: CASSLTAQGETQYF
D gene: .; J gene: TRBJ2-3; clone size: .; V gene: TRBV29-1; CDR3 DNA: TGCAGCGTTGAAAAGGGGGGGGCAGATACGCAGTATTTT; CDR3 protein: CSVEKGGADTQYF
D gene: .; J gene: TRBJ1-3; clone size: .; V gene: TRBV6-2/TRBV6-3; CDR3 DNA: TGTGCCAGCAGTTACTCGAGTATGGTGAGCTCTGGAAACACCATATATTTT; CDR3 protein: CASSYSSMVSSGNTIYF
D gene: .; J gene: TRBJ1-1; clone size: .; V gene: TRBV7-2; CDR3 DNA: TGTGCCAGCAGCTCCGAGTGGACTGAAGCTTTCTTT; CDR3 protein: CASSSEWTEAFF